The source of this TCR beta chain is a study of technical replicates of blood from four donors. Clones were sequenced by immunoSEQ multiplex PCR, and TCRdb holds only the in-frame ones, with some missing. The sample records just over 60,000 clones, over 75% being singletons. The CDR3 contains 14 residues. Germline assignment: CDR1 MGHRA and CDR2 YSYEKL. The V gene lost 1 base and the J gene lost 2 bases, with 6 bases spanning the gap. The TCR was taken from a human donor in good health. Some clones in this sample may be carry-over from other donors' samples. The J gene is TRBJ2-1, the V gene TRBV4-1; D remains unclear. Sequencing input: PBMCs. DNA of the CDR3: TGCGCCAGCAGCCAAGGAGGCCCCTACAATGAGCAGTTCTTC. Translating gives CASSQGGPYNEQFF.